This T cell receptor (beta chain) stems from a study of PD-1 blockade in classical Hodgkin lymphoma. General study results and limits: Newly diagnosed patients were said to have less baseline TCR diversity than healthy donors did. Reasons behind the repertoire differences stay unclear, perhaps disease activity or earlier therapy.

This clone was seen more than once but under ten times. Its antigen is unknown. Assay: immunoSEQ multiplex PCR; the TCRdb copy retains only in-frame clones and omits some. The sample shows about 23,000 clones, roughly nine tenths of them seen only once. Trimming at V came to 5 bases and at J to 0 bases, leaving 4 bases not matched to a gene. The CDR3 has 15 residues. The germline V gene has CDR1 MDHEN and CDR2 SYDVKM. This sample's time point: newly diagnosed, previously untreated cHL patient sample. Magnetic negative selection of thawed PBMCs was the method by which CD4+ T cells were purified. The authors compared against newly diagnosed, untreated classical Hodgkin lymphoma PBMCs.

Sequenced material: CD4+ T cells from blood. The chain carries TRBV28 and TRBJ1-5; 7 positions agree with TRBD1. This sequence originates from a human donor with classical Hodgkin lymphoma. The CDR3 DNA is TGTGCCAGCAGTCGGGACAGCTTTAGCAATCAGCCCCAGCATTTT. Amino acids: CASSRDSFSNQPQHF.